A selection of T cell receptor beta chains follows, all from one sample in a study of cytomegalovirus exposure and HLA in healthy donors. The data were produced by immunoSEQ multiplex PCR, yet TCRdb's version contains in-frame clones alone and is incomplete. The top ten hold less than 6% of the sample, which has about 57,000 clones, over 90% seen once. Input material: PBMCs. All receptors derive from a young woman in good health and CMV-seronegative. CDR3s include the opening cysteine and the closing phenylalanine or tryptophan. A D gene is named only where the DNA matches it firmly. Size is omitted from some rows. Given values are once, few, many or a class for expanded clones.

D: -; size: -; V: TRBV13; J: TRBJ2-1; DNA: TGTGCCAGCAGCCTCAGGAGGCAATACAATGAGCAGTTCTTC; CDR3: CASSLRRQYNEQFF
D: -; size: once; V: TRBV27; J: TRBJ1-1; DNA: TGTGCCAGCAGTTTGATTAGCAACACTGAAGCTTTCTTT; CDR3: CASSLISNTEAFF
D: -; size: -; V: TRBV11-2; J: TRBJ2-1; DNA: TGTGCCAGCAGCTTAGTATCCGGGAACAGGGCACGGGAGCAGTTCTTC; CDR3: CASSLVSGNRAREQFF
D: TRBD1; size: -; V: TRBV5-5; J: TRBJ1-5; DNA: TGTGCCAGCAGCTTGTTGACAGGGAATCAGCCCCAGCATTTT; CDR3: CASSLLTGNQPQHF
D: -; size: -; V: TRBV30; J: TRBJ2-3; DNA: TGTGCCTGGACCCTCCGTGCAGATACGCAGTATTTT; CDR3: CAWTLRADTQYF
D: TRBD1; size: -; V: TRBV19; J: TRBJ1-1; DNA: TGTGCCAGTAGTACCGGGACAGGGTACGGGACTGAAGCTTTCTTT; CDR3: CASSTGTGYGTEAFF
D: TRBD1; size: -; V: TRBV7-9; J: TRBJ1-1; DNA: TGTGCCAGCAGCTTAGGAACCGGGACAGTGAACACTGAAGCTTTCTTT; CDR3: CASSLGTGTVNTEAFF
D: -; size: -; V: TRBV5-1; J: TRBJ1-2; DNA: TGCGCCAGCAGCTTTGGACAGAGGGATGGCTACACCTTC; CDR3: CASSFGQRDGYTF
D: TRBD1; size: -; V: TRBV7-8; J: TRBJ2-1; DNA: TGTGCCAGCACCCCCGACAGGGGGCTTGGGAATGAGCAGTTCTTC; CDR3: CASTPDRGLGNEQFF
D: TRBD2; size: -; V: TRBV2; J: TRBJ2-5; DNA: TGTGCCAGCAGTGAAGGAGGCGGGGGTCTTAAAGAGACCCAGTACTTC; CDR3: CASSEGGGGLKETQYF
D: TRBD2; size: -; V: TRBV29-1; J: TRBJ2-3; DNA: TGCAGCGGCAGACTACTAGCGAGGGGCACAGATACGCAGTATTTT; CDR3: CSGRLLARGTDTQYF
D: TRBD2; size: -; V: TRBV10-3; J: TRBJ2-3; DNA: TGTGCCATCAGTGAGAGTAGCGGGGGGGGTCCAGATACGCAGTATTTT; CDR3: CAISESSGGGPDTQYF
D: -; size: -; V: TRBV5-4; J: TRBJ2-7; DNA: TGTGCCAGCAGCTTGGCCGGTAGAGCCGAGCAGTACTTC; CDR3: CASSLAGRAEQYF
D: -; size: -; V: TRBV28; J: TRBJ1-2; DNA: TGTGCCAGCAGGCCTAACAGGGCCAGTGGCTACACCTTC; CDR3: CASRPNRASGYTF
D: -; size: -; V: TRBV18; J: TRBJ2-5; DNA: TGTGCCAGCTCACCTCGAGAGACCCAGTACTTC; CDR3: CASSPRETQYF
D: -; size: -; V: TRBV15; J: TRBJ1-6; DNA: TGTGCCACCAAGACAAGTCTTAATTCACCCCTCCACTTT; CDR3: CATKTSLNSPLHF
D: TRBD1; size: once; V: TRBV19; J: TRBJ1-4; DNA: TGTGCCAGTAGTGGGGGGACAGGGCGAAATGAAAAACTGTTTTTT; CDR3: CASSGGTGRNEKLFF
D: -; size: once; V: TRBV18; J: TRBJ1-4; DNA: TGTGCCAGCTCCCCCTCTACAACTAATGAAAAACTGTTTTTT; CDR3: CASSPSTTNEKLFF
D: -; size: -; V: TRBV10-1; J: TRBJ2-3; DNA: TGCGCCAGCAGCGGAGTCCCCAGGGCCTACACAGATACGCAGTATTTT; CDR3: CASSGVPRAYTDTQYF
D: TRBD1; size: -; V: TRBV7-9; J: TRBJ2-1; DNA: TGTGCCAGCAGCCTAAGACAGGGGGGGAACAATGAGCAGTTCTTC; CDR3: CASSLRQGGNNEQFF
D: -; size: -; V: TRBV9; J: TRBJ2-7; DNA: TGTGCCAGCAGCCCCCAGGGGCACAGGGAGAGCCCCTACGAGCAGTACTTC; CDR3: CASSPQGHRESPYEQYF
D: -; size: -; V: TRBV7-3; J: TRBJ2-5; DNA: TGTGCCAGCAGCCCATCCGGAGGGAGACTTACCATCGGCGAGACCCAGTACTTC; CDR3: CASSPSGGRLTIGETQYF
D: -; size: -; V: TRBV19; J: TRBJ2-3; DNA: TGTGCCAGTAGTATTGGGGCGGACACAGATACGCAGTATTTT; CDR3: CASSIGADTDTQYF
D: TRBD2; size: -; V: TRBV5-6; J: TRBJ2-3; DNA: TGTGCCAGCAGCTTGGGATCGTTAGGGGGACTAGCGATAACAGATACGCAGTATTTT; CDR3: CASSLGSLGGLAITDTQYF
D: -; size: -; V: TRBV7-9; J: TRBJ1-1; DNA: TGTGCCAGCAGCTTCAGGTGGACTGAAGCTTTCTTT; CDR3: CASSFRWTEAFF
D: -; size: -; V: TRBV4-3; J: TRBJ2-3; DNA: TGCGCCAGCAGCCAAGTCGGGTGGTCAGCAGATACGCAGTATTTT; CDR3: CASSQVGWSADTQYF
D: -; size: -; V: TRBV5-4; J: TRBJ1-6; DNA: TGTGCCAGCAGCTTGGGTAGTTATAATTCACCCCTCCACTTT; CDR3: CASSLGSYNSPLHF
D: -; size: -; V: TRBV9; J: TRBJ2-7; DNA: TGTGCCAGCAGCGTAGTAGACGGGGATGGCGAGCAGTACTTC; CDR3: CASSVVDGDGEQYF
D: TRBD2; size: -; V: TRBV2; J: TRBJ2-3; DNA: TGTGCCACCCAAGCGGGGGGTCACACAGATACGCAGTATTTT; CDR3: CATQAGGHTDTQYF
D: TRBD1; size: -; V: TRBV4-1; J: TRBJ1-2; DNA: TGCGCCAGCAGCCAATCACCCCGGGACAGGGCACACTATGGCTACACCTTC; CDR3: CASSQSPRDRAHYGYTF
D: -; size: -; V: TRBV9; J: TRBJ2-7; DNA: TGTGCCAGCAGCGTCACGACAGAATCCTACGAGCAGTACTTC; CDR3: CASSVTTESYEQYF
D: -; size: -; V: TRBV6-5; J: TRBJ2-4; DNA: TGTGCCAGCAGAGACAGGGCCAAAAACATTCAGTACTTC; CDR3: CASRDRAKNIQYF
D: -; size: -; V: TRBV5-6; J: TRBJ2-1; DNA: TGTGCCAGCAGCTTGCGAGCGGGCAATGAGCAGTTCTTC; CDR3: CASSLRAGNEQFF
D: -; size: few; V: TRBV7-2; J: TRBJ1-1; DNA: TGTGCCAGCAGCGTCGGACAGAGCACTGAAGCTTTCTTT; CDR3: CASSVGQSTEAFF
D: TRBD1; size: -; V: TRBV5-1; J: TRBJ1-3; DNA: TGCGCCAGCAGCTTGAAGACAGGGCCGAGCTCTGGAAACACCATATATTTT; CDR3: CASSLKTGPSSGNTIYF
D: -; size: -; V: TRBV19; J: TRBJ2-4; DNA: TGTGCCAGTACATCCCGGGGGGCGAGGGGAATGGCCAAAAACATTCAGTACTTC; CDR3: CASTSRGARGMAKNIQYF